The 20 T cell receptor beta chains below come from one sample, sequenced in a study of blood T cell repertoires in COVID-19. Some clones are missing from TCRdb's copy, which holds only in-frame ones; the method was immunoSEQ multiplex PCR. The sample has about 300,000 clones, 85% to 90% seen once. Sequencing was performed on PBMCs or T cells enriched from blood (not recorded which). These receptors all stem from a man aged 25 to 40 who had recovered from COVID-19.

The DNA for the CDR3 is TGTGCCAGCAGCCTAGACAGGGGGCCGGCTCAAGAGACCCAGTACTTC. It translates to CASSLDRGPAQETQYF. This chain connects TRBV6-6 to TRBJ2-5, with TRBD1 matching 10 bases. This CDR3 has 16 residues. After removal of 6 bases from V and 2 bases from J, the junction contained 9 bases not matched to a gene. Germline V gene data show CDR1 as MNHNY and CDR2 as SVGAGI (reference sequence).

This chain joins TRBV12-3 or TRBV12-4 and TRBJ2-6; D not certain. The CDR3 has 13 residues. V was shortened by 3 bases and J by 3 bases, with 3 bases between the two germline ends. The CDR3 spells CASSFGGANVLTF. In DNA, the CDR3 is TGTGCCAGCAGTTTCGGTGGGGCCAACGTCCTGACTTTC.

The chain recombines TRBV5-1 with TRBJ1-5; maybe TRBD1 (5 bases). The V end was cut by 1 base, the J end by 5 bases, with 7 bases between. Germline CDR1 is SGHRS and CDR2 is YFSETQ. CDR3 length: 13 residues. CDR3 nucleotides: TGCGCCAGCAGCTTGACAGGTGATCAGCCCCAGCATTTT. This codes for CASSLTGDQPQHF. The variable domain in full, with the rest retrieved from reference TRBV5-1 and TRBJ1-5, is KAGVTQTPRYLIKTRGQQVTLSCSPISGHRSVSWYQQTPGQGLQFLFEYFSETQRNKGNFPGRFSGRQFSNSRSEMNVSTLELGDSALYLCASSLTGDQPQHFGDGTRLSIL.

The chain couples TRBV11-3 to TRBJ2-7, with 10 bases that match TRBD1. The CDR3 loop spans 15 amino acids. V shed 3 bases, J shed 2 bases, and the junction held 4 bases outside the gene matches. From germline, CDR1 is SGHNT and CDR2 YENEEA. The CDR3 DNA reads TGTGCCAGCAGCTTGACAGGGGGCGGAACCTACGAGCAGTACTTC. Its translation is CASSLTGGGTYEQYF.

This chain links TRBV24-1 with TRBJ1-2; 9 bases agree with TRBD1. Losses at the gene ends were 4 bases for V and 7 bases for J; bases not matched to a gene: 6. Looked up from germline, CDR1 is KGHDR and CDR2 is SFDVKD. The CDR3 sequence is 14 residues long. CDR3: CATSDPDRGFGYTF. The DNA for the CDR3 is TGTGCCACCAGTGACCCCGACAGGGGGTTTGGCTACACCTTC.

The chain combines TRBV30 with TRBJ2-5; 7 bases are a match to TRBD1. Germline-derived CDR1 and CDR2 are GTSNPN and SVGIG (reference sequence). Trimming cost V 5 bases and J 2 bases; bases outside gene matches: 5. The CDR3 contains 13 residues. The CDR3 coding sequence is TGTGCCTGGTCACAGGGGCGACAAGAGACCCAGTACTTC. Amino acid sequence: CAWSQGRQETQYF.

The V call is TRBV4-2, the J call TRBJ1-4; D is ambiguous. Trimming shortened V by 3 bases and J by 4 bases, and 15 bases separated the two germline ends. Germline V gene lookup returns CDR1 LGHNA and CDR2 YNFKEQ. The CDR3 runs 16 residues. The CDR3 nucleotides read TGTGCCAGCAGCCAGGCCTCGCGGGCCGGTAATGAAAAACTGTTTTTT. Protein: CASSQASRAGNEKLFF.

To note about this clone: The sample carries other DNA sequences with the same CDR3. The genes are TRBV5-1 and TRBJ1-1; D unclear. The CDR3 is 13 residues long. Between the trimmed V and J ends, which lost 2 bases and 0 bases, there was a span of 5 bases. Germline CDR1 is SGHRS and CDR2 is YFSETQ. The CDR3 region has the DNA TGCGCCAGCAGCTTACAGATGAACACTGAAGCTTTCTTT. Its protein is CASSLQMNTEAFF.

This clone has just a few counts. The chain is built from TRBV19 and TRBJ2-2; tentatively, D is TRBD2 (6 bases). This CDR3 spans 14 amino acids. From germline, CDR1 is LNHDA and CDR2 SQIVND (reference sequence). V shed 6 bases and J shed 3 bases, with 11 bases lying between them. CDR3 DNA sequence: TGTGCCAGTAGCTCGGGGGTTTACACCGGGGAGCTGTTTTTT. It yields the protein CASSSGVYTGELFF.

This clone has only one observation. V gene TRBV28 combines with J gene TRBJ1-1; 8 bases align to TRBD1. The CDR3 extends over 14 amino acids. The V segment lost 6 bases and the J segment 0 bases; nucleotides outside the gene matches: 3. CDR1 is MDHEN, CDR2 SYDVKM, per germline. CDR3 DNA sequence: TGTGCCAGCAGGACAGGGGCCTTGAACACTGAAGCTTTCTTT. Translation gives CASRTGALNTEAFF.

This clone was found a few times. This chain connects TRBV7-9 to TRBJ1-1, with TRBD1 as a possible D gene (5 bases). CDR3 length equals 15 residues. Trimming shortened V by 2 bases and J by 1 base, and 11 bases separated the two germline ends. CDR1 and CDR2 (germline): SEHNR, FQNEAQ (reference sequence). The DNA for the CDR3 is TGTGCCAGCAGCTTAAGGGGACTCGCGAACACTGAAGCTTTCTTT. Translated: CASSLRGLANTEAFF.

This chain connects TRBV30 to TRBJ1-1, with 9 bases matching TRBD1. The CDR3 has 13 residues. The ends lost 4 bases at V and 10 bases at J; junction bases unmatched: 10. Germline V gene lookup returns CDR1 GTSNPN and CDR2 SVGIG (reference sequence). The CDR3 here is CAWTPGQGLGAFF. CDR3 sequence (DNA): TGTGCCTGGACCCCGGGACAGGGATTGGGAGCTTTCTTT.

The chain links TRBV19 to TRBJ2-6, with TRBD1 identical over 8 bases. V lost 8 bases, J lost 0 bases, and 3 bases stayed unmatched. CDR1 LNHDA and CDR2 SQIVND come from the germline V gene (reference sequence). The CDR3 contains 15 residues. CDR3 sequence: CASQGAYSGANVLTF. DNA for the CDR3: TGTGCCAGTCAGGGGGCATACTCTGGGGCCAACGTCCTGACTTTC.

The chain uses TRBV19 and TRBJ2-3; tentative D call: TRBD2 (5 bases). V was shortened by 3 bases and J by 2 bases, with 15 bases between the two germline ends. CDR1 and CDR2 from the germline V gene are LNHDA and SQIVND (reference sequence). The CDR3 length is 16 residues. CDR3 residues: CASSMDPSRYTDTQYF. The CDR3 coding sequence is TGTGCCAGTAGTATGGACCCTAGCCGGTACACAGATACGCAGTATTTT.

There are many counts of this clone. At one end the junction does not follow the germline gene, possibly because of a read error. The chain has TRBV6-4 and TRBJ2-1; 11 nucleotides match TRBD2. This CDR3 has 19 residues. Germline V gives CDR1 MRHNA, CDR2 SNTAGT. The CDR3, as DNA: TGTGCCAGCAGTGACTCGTCTAGCGGGGGGCCCTCTAGGTACAGTGAGCAGTTCTTC. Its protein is CASSDSSSGGPSRYSEQFF.

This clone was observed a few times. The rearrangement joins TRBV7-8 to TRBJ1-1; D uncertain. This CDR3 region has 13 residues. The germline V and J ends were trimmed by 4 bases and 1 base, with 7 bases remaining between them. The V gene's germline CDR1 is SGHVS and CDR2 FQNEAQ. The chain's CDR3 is CASSSRENTEAFF. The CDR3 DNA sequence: TGTGCCAGCAGCTCCCGGGAGAACACTGAAGCTTTCTTT. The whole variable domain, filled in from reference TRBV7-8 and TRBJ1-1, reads GAGVSQSPRYKVAKRGQDVALRCDPISGHVSLFWYQQALGQGPEFLTYFQNEAQLDKSGLPSDRFFAERPEGSVSTLKIQRTQQEDSAVYLCASSSRENTEAFFGQGTRLTVV.

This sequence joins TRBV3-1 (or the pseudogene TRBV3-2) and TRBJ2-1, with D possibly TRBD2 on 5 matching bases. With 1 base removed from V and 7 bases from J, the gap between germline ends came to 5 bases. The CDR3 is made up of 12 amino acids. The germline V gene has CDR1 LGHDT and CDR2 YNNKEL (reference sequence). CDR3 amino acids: CASSQVANEQFF. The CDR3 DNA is TGTGCCAGCAGCCAAGTAGCGAATGAGCAGTTCTTC.

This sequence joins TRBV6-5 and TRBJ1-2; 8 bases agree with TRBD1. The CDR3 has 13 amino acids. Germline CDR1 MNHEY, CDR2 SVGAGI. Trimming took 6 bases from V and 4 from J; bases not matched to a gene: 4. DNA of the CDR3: TGTGCCAGCAGGCCTGACAGGGGCTATGGCTACACCTTC. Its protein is CASRPDRGYGYTF.

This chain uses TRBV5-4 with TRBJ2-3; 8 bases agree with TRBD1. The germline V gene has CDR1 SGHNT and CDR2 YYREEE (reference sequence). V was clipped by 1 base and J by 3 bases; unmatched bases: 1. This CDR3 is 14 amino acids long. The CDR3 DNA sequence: TGTGCCAGCAGCTTGAACAGGGGGACAGATACGCAGTATTTT. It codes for CASSLNRGTDTQYF.

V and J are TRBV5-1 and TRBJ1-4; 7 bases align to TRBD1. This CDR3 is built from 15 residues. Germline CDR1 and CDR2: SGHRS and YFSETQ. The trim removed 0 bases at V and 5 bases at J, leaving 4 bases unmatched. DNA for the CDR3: TGCGCCAGCAGCTTGGGGGACAGAAAGAATGAAAAACTGTTTTTT. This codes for CASSLGDRKNEKLFF.